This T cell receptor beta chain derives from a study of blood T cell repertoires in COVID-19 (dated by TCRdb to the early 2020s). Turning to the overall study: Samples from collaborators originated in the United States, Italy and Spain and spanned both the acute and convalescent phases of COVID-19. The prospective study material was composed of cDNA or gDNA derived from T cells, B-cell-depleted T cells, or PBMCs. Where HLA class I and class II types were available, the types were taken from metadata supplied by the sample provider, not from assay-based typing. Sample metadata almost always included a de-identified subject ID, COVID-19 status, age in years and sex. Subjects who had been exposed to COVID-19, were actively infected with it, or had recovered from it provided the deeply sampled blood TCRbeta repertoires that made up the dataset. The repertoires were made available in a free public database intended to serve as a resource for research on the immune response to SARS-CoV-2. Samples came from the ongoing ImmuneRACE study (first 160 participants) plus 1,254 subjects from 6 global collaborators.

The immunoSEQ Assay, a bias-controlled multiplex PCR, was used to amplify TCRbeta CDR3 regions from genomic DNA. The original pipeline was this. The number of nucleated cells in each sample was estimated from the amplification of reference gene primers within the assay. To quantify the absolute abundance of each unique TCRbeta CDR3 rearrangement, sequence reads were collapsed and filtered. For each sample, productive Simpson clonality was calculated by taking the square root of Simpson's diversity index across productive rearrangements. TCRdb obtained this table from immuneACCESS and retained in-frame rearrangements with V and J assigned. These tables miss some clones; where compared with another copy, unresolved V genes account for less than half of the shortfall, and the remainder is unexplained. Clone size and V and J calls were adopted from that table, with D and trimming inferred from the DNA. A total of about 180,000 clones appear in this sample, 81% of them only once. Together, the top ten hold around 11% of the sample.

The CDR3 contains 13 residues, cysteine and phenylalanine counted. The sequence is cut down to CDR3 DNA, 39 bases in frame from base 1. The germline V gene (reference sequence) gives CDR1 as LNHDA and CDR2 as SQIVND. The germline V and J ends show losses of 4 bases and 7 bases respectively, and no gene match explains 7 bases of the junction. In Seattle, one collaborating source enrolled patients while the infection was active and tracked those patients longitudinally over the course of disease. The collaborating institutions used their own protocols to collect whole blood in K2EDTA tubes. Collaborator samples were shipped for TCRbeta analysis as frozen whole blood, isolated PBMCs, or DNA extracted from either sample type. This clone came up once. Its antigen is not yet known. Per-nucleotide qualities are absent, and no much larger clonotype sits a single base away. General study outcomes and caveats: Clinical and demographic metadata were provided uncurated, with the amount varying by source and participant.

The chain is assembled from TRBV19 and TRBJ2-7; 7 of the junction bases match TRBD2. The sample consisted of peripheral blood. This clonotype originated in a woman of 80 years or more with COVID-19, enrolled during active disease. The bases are TGTGCCAGTAGTACGTCGGGGAGGGGAGAGCAGTACTTC. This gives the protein CASSTSGRGEQYF.